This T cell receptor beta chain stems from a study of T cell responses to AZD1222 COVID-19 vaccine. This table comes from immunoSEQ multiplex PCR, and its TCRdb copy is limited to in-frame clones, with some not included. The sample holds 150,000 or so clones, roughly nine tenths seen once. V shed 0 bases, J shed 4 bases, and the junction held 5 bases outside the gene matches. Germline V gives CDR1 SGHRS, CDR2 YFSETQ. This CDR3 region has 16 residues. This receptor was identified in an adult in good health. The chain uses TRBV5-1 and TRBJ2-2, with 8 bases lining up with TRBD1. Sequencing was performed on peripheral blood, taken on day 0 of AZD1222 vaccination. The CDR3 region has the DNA TGCGCCAGCAGCTTGGGGCAGGGGGCGGCCACCGGGGAGCTGTTTTTT. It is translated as CASSLGQGAATGELFF.